Sequencing of this T cell receptor (beta chain) was carried out in a study of blood T cell repertoires in COVID-19 (dated by TCRdb to the early 2020s). In terms of the full investigation: Samples covering the acute and convalescent phases of COVID-19 were provided by collaborators in the United States, Italy and Spain. The dataset comprised deeply sampled blood TCRbeta repertoires from subjects exposed to, actively infected with, or recovered from COVID-19. The samples were drawn from the first 160 participants of the ongoing ImmuneRACE study and from under 1,500 subjects provided by 6 global collaborators. HLA class I and class II types, where available, came from metadata supplied by the sample provider rather than from assay-based typing. The prospective study material was composed of cDNA or gDNA derived from T cells, B-cell-depleted T cells, or PBMCs. Nearly every sample came with metadata listing a de-identified subject ID, COVID-19 status, age in years and sex. The repertoires were released in a freely available public database intended as a resource for research on the immune response to SARS-CoV-2.

CDR1 and CDR2 (MRHNA, SNTAGT) derive from the germline V gene. The CDR3 covers 13 residues, taking in both the cysteine and the phenylalanine. CDR3 DNA only is kept here, 39 bases in frame from base 1. Trimming removed 2 bases from V and 1 base from J, leaving 5 bases between the germline ends. Points on this clone: Its antigen is unknown. Qualities for individual bases were not recorded, and no much larger clone is one base off.

TCRbeta CDR3 regions were amplified from genomic DNA using the immunoSEQ Assay, a bias-controlled multiplex PCR. Processing in the source paper ran as follows. Within the assay, amplification of reference gene primers was used to estimate how many nucleated cells each sample contained. To quantify the absolute abundance of each unique TCRbeta CDR3 rearrangement, sequence reads were collapsed and filtered. Productive Simpson clonality was computed per sample as the square root of Simpson's diversity index over productive rearrangements. As stored in TCRdb, this immuneACCESS dataset retains in-frame rearrangements with V and J assigned. A fraction of the clones does not appear; measured against another copy, unresolved V genes explain less than half of the discrepancy, and the remainder lacks a known reason. The V and J calls and the clone size are those of that table, but D and trimming were determined from the DNA. This sample comprises around 200,000 clones, 83% of them detected only once. The ten most abundant clones make up over 0.95% of the sample.

Overall study results and their limits: Clinical and demographic metadata were provided uncurated, with the amount varying by source and participant.

In Seattle, one collaborating source enrolled patients while the infection was active and tracked those patients longitudinally over the course of disease. Collaborating institutions collected whole blood in K2EDTA tubes following their own protocols. For TCRbeta analysis, collaborators shipped samples in one of three forms: frozen whole blood, isolated PBMCs, or DNA extracted from either of those sample types. This clonotype was sampled from a young woman with COVID-19, enrolled during active disease. The sequencing input was peripheral blood. Rearrangement joined TRBV6-4 to TRBJ1-1; the D gene identity is not certain. Here is the DNA: TGTGCCAGCAGTGACGAGCCGAACACTGAAGCTTTCTTT. It is translated as CASSDEPNTEAFF.